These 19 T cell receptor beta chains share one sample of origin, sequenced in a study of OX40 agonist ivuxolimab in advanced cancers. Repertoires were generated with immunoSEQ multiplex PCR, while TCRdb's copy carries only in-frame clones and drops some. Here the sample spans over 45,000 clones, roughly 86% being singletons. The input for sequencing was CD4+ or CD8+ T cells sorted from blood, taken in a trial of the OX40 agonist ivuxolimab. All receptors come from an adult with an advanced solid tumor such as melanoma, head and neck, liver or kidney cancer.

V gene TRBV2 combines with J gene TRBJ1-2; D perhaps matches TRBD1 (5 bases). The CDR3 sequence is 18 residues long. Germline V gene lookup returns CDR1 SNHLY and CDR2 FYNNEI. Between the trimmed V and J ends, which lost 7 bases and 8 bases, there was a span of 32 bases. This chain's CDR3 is CASTHVRPLGTSLLGYTF. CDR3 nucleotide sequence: TGTGCCAGCACCCATGTCCGGCCCCTCGGGACCTCTCTCCTGGGCTACACCTTC.

The CDR3 spells CASKRGSSYNEQFF. CDR3 sequence (DNA): TGTGCCAGCAAGCGGGGGAGCTCCTACAATGAGCAGTTCTTC. The chain combines TRBV28 with TRBJ2-1, with TRBD2 matching over 8 bases. Germline V gives CDR1 MDHEN, CDR2 SYDVKM. V lost 7 bases and J lost 0; bases outside the gene matches: 2. This CDR3 spans 14 amino acids.

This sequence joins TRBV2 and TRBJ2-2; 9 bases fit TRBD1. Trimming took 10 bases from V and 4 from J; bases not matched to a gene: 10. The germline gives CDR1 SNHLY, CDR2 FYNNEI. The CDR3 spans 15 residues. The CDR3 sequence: CATREQGASTGELFF. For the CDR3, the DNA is TGTGCCACTAGGGAACAGGGGGCGAGCACCGGGGAGCTGTTTTTT.

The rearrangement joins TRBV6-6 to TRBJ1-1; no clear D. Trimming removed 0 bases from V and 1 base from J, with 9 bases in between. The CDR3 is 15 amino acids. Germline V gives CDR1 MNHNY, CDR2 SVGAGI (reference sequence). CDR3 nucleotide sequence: TGTGCCAGCAGTTACTCGAGACAACCGAACACTGAAGCTTTCTTT. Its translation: CASSYSRQPNTEAFF.

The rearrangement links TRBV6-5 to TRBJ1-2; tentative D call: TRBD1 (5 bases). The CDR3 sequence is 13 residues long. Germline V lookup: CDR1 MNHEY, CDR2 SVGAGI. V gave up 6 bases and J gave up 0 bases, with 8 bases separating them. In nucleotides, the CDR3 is TGTGCCAGCAGCCGACAGTCTAACTATGGCTACACCTTC. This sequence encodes CASSRQSNYGYTF.

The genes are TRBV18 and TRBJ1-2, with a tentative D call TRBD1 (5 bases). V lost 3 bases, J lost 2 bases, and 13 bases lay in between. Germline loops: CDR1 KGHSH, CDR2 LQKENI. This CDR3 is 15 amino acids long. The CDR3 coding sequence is TGTGCCAGCTCACCCGGGACGCCGCCAAACTATGGCTACACCTTC. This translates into CASSPGTPPNYGYTF. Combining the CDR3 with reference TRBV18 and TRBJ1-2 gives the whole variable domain NAGVMQNPRHLVRRRGQEARLRCSPMKGHSHVYWYRQLPEEGLKFMVYLQKENIIDESGMPKERFSAEFPKEGPSILRIQQVVRGDSAAYFCASSPGTPPNYGYTFGSGTRLTVV.

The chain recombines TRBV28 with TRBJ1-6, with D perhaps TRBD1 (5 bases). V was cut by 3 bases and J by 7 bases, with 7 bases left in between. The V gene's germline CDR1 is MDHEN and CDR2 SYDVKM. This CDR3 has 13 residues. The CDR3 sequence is CASSLGTNSPLHF. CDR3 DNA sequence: TGTGCCAGCAGTTTGGGGACCAATTCACCCCTCCACTTT.

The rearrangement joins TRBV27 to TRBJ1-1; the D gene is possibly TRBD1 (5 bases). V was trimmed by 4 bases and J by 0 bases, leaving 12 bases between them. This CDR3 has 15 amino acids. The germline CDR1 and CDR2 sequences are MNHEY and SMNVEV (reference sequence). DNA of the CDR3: TGTGCCAGCAGTTCCCTTGGGACGGTGAACACTGAAGCTTTCTTT. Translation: CASSSLGTVNTEAFF.

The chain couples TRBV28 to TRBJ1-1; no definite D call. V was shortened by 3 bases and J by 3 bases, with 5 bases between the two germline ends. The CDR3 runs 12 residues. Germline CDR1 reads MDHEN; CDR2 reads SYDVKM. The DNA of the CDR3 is TGTGCCAGCAGTTTGCTGTACACTGAAGCTTTCTTT. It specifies CASSLLYTEAFF.

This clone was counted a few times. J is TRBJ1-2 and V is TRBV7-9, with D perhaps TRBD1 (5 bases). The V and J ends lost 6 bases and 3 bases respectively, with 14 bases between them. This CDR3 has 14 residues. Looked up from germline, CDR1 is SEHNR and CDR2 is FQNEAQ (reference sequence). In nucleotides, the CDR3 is TGTGCCAGCAGACCAGAGGGGCTGGACTATGGCTACACCTTC. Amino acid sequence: CASRPEGLDYGYTF.

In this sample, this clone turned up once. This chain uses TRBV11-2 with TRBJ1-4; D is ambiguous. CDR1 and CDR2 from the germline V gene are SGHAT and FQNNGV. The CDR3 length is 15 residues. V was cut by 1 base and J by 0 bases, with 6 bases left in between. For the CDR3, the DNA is TGTGCCAGCAGCTTAGCGCCCGCAACTAATGAAAAACTGTTTTTT. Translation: CASSLAPATNEKLFF.

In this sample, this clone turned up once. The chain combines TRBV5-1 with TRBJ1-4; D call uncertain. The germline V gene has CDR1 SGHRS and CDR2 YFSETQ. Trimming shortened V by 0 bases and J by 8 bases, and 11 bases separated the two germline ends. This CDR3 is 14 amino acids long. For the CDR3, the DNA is TGCGCCAGCAGCTTGGAGGGCAGGAAGGAAAAACTGTTTTTT. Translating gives CASSLEGRKEKLFF.

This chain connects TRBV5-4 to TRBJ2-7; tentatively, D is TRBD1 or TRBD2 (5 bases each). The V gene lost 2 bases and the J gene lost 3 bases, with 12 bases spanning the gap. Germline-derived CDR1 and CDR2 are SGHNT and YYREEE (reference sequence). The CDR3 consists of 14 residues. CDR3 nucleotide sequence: TGTGCCAGCAGCTTCAGGGCAGGACTCTACGAGCAGTACTTC. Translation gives CASSFRAGLYEQYF.

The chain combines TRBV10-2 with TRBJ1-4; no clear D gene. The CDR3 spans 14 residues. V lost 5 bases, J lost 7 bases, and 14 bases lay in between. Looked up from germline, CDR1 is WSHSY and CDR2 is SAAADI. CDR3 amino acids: CASSRGQQFEKLFF. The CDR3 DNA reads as TGCGCCAGCAGTCGCGGGCAACAATTTGAAAAACTGTTTTTT.

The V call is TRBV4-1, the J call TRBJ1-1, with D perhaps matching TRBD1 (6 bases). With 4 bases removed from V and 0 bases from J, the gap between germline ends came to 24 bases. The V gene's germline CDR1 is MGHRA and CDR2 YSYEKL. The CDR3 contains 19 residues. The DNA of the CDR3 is TGCGCCAGCAGCCGCCCACAGGCTACGGGGGCCCTTATGAACACTGAAGCTTTCTTT. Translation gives CASSRPQATGALMNTEAFF.

Written as DNA, the CDR3 is TGTGCCAGCAGCCCCGACTCGGGCTCCTACAATGAGCAGTTCTTC. Amino acids: CASSPDSGSYNEQFF. The chain joins TRBV7-2 to TRBJ2-1; unclear D gene. Germline CDR1 reads SGHTA; CDR2 reads FQGNSA. The V end was cut by 5 bases, the J end by 0 bases, with 11 bases between. The CDR3 has 15 amino acids.

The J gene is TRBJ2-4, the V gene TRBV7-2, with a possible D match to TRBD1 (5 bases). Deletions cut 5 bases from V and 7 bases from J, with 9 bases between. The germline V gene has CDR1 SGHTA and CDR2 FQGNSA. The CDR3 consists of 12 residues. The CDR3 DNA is TGTGCCAGCAGCACATACAGGAACATTCAGTACTTC. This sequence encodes CASSTYRNIQYF. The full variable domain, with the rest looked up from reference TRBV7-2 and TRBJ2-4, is GAGVSQSPSNKVTEKGKDVELRCDPISGHTALYWYRQSLGQGLEFLIYFQGNSAPDKSGLPSDRFSAERTGGSVSTLTIQRTQQEDSAVYLCASSTYRNIQYFGAGTRLSVL.

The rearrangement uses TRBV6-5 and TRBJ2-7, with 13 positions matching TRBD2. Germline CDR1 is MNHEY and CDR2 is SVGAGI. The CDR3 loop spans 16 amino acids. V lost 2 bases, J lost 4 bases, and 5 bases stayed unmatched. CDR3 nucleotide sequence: TGTGCCAGCAGTTACACTAGCGGGGGGGCCGGGTACGAGCAGTACTTC. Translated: CASSYTSGGAGYEQYF.

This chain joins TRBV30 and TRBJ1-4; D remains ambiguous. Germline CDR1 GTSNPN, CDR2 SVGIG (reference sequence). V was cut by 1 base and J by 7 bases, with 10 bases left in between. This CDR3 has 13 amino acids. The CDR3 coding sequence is TGTGCCTGGAGTGGCCAAGTGGGTGAAAAACTGTTTTTT. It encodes CAWSGQVGEKLFF.